This TCR beta chain came from a study of breast tumors, draining lymph nodes, adjacent tissues (dated by TCRdb to the mid-2010s). Describing the broader study: TCR beta repertoires were compared across tumor, adjacent nontumor tissue and axillary lymph nodes obtained from breast cancer patients. In human breast cancer, the study set out to evaluate how tumor, surrounding tissue and draining lymph node repertoires relate to one another and whether T cells may move between these sites.

CDR1 MGHRA and CDR2 YSYEKL were looked up in the germline V gene. From the cysteine up to the phenylalanine, the CDR3 has a length of 16 residues. This entry keeps only the CDR3 DNA: 48 bases, framed from base 1. Trimming takes 1 base off V and 3 bases off J; junction bases not matched to a gene: 8. This clonotype was seen repeatedly, ten times or more. What antigen it recognizes has not been identified. No much larger clonotype is one base removed from it; base qualities were not supplied. Sequencing was carried out with an Illumina HiSeq 2000. Multiplex PCR amplification was used to build the TCR beta chain libraries. The amplified TCR beta chain products were analyzed by high-throughput sequencing. TCRdb trimmed the raw reads at Q25, called clones with MiXCR and kept productive beta chains. Entries are consolidated by CDR3 protein sequence, retaining the most common genes and DNA. The sample table records tens of thousands of distinct CDR3 sequences; about 21% of these occur just once. The ten top clones hold 6.5% to 8% of the sample.

On the study overall, not on this receptor specifically: A scenario in which most tumor T cells derive from the lymph node and then expand within tumor tissue was judged to be consistent with the data. The similarity between tumor and nontumor tissue repertoires was significantly greater in luminal-like breast cancer than in basal-like breast cancer. The conclusion that tumor T cells originate in lymph nodes was presented as consistent with a hypothesis rather than as directly demonstrated. Tumor T-cell repertoires showed less diversity than lymph node repertoires and more diversity than nontumor tissue repertoires, and tumor T-cell repertoires showed preferential V and J gene usage.

The rearranged segments are TRBV4-1 and TRBJ2-7; a stretch of 8 junction bases matches TRBD2. The sequence was obtained from a female donor with breast cancer. Some clones in this sample may be carry-over from other donors' samples. Sequencing was done on a sample of breast tumor tissue. CDR3 region: CASSQGDRLAIYEQYF. The DNA reads as follows: TGCGCCAGCAGCCAAGGAGATCGACTAGCGATCTACGAGCAGTACTTC.